These 21 T cell receptor beta chains were sequenced from one sample in a study of blood T cell repertoires in COVID-19. Data came from immunoSEQ multiplex PCR; TCRdb stores just in-frame clones and leaves some out. The sample has more than 100,000 clones; over 80% are singletons. The source material was peripheral blood. The receptor set was obtained from a woman aged 70 to 79 with acute or convalescent COVID-19.

The chain couples TRBV10-3 to TRBJ2-3; 11 positions agree with TRBD1. The CDR3 is 15 amino acids. V was pared by 7 bases and J by 3 bases, with 6 bases of the junction left unmatched. CDR1 is ENHRY, CDR2 SYGVKD, per germline. CDR3 loop: CAITPGTGGTDTQYF. The CDR3 coding sequence is TGTGCCATCACCCCAGGGACAGGGGGGACAGATACGCAGTATTTT.

This clone was found a few times. The J gene is TRBJ2-7, the V gene TRBV28, with 9 nucleotides matching TRBD2. This CDR3 region has 16 residues. CDR1 MDHEN and CDR2 SYDVKM come from the germline V gene. Losses at the gene ends were 2 bases for V and 3 bases for J; bases not matched to a gene: 8. Here the CDR3 reads CASSLNVKRGVYEQYF. The CDR3 DNA reads TGTGCCAGCAGTTTAAACGTCAAGCGGGGGGTCTACGAGCAGTACTTC.

The CDR3 region has the DNA TGTGCCAGCAGACCCCGGGGATTGAATGGCTACACCTTC. This sequence encodes CASRPRGLNGYTF. This rearrangement joins TRBV28 to TRBJ1-2; the D is unclear. This CDR3 has 13 residues. The ends were cut back, 6 bases at V and 6 bases at J, with 14 bases in the middle. The V gene's germline CDR1 is MDHEN and CDR2 SYDVKM.

V and J are TRBV4-2 and TRBJ2-3; 15 bases match TRBD2. V was pared by 7 bases and J by 2 bases, with 22 bases of the junction left unmatched. CDR3 size: 22 residues. Per germline, CDR1 LGHNA and CDR2 YNFKEQ. CDR3: CASTRSRPGLAGGLAPTDTQYF. The DNA for the CDR3 is TGTGCCAGCACCCGGTCGCGCCCGGGACTAGCGGGGGGACTGGCCCCCACAGATACGCAGTATTTT.

The CDR3 loop reads CASSSGGSYYNSPLHF. CDR3 DNA sequence: TGCGCCAGCAGCTCCGGGGGGTCCTACTATAATTCACCCCTCCACTTT. The J gene is TRBJ1-6, the V gene TRBV5-1; a weak D match, TRBD1 (5 bases). The germline gives CDR1 SGHRS, CDR2 YFSETQ. Deletions cut 3 bases from V and 3 bases from J, with 13 bases between. This CDR3 spans 16 amino acids.

V gene TRBV5-1 combines with J gene TRBJ1-2; 7 nucleotides agree with TRBD1. The CDR3 sequence is 15 residues long. Germline trimming cut 6 bases from V and 3 bases from J; bases unmatched to any gene: 11. Germline values: CDR1 SGHRS, CDR2 YFSETQ. The CDR3 reads CASMEQGVGDYGYTF. DNA for the CDR3: TGCGCCAGCATGGAGCAGGGGGTTGGGGACTATGGCTACACCTTC.

The table lists this clone with a few counts. The chain couples TRBV18 to TRBJ1-3; no clear D. The V gene lost 5 bases and the J gene lost 2 bases, with 16 bases spanning the gap. CDR1 KGHSH and CDR2 LQKENI come from the germline V gene. The CDR3 is made up of 16 amino acids. DNA of the CDR3: TGTGCCAGCTCAACTTCGGACTCAATGCCTGGAAACACCATATATTTT. It is translated as CASSTSDSMPGNTIYF.

The V call is TRBV24-1, the J call TRBJ2-5; TRBD1 agrees at 10 bases. The CDR3 loop spans 15 amino acids. The J segment lost 3 bases and the V segment lost 4 bases, leaving 4 bases of the junction unmatched. Germline CDR1 reads KGHDR; CDR2 reads SFDVKD. CDR3 region: CATSEGQGKEETQYF. DNA for the CDR3: TGTGCCACCAGTGAGGGACAGGGGAAGGAAGAGACCCAGTACTTC.

The chain links TRBV19 to TRBJ1-3; no clear D. Deletions cut 8 bases from V and 6 bases from J, with 14 bases between. This CDR3 is 13 amino acids long. The germline V gene encodes CDR1 LNHDA and CDR2 SQIVND (reference sequence). CDR3 in amino acids: CASSMLQTNTIYF. The DNA for the CDR3 is TGTGCCAGTTCTATGTTACAGACAAACACCATATATTTT.

V usage is TRBV7-9 and J usage is TRBJ1-1; weak D call: TRBD1 (6 bases). The CDR3 loop spans 13 amino acids. Germline V gene data show CDR1 as SEHNR and CDR2 as FQNEAQ (reference sequence). V was trimmed by 8 bases and J by 5 bases, leaving 15 bases between them. CDR3 in DNA: TGTGCCAGCGGCACAGGGTGGGTTACTGAAGCTTTCTTT. Its protein is CASGTGWVTEAFF.

The chain carries TRBV18 and TRBJ2-7; unclear D gene. The CDR3 spans 13 residues. The germline CDR1 and CDR2 sequences are KGHSH and LQKENI. Trimming took off 0 bases at V and 7 bases at J, with 10 bases between the two ends. CDR3 nucleotide sequence: TGTGCCAGCTCACCACCCTCTATTGGTGAGCAGTACTTC. Its protein product is CASSPPSIGEQYF.

V usage is TRBV19 and J usage is TRBJ2-1; 9 nucleotides match TRBD2. V lost 7 bases and J lost 10; bases outside the gene matches: 14. This CDR3 contains 15 residues. The V gene's germline CDR1 is LNHDA and CDR2 SQIVND (reference sequence). The CDR3 here is CASKLTGLARWEQFF. The CDR3, as DNA: TGTGCCAGTAAATTAACGGGACTAGCCCGCTGGGAGCAGTTCTTC.

V usage is TRBV2 and J usage is TRBJ1-1; 8 nucleotides agree with TRBD1. Losses at the gene ends were 6 bases for V and 11 bases for J; bases not matched to a gene: 17. This CDR3 is built from 15 residues. Germline V gives CDR1 SNHLY, CDR2 FYNNEI. The CDR3 spells CASSERTGTPIRAFF. The CDR3 bases are TGTGCCAGCAGCGAGCGGACAGGGACTCCGATCAGGGCTTTCTTT.

The rearrangement joins TRBV10-2 to TRBJ2-1; D remains unclear. Germline V lookup: CDR1 WSHSY, CDR2 SAAADI. Trimming stripped 0 bases from V and 0 bases from J, with 9 bases between. This CDR3 has 16 amino acids. This chain's CDR3 is CASSESGWHSYNEQFF. The CDR3 coding sequence is TGCGCCAGCAGTGAGTCCGGGTGGCACTCCTACAATGAGCAGTTCTTC.

V and J are TRBV7-2 and TRBJ2-3, with D possibly TRBD1 on 7 matching bases. Germline V gene lookup returns CDR1 SGHTA and CDR2 FQGNSA. The CDR3 loop spans 17 amino acids. V lost 2 bases to trimming and J lost 2 bases, with 17 bases between them. The CDR3, as DNA: TGTGCCAGCAGCTTATCCCTAGGCAGGGGGGCCACAGATACGCAGTATTTT. Translating it yields CASSLSLGRGATDTQYF.

The chain combines TRBV9 with TRBJ1-3; D not certain. V lost 4 bases to trimming and J lost 4 bases, with 6 bases between them. This CDR3 comprises 12 residues. The germline CDR1 and CDR2 sequences are SGDLS and YYNGEE. The chain's CDR3 is CASSPFGNTIYF. CDR3 bases: TGTGCCAGCAGCCCATTCGGAAACACCATATATTTT.

There are a few counts of this clone. The chain carries TRBV9 and TRBJ1-1; weak D call: TRBD1 (5 bases). The CDR3 length is 14 residues. Germline V gene sequence: CDR1 SGDLS, CDR2 YYNGEE. V lost 4 bases, J lost 4 bases, and 14 bases lay in between. The CDR3 region has the DNA TGTGCCAGCAGCCCGGGATACGGGGGCACTGAAGCTTTCTTT. It specifies CASSPGYGGTEAFF.

V gene TRBV4-1 combines with J gene TRBJ1-5; D is perhaps TRBD1 (6 bases). Deletions cut 0 bases from V and 3 bases from J, with 12 bases between. The CDR3 contains 16 residues. Germline CDR1 MGHRA, CDR2 YSYEKL. In DNA form, the CDR3 reads TGCGCCAGCAGCCAAGAGGCAGGGGTGGTCAATCAGCCCCAGCATTTT. Encoded protein: CASSQEAGVVNQPQHF.

The chain has TRBV19 and TRBJ1-5, with 9 positions matching TRBD1. The ends lost 7 bases at V and 0 bases at J; junction bases unmatched: 10. Germline V gene sequence: CDR1 LNHDA, CDR2 SQIVND (reference sequence). The CDR3 totals 17 residues. Here the CDR3 reads CASTPRVTGGSNQPQHF. The CDR3 region has the DNA TGTGCCAGTACCCCTCGGGTGACAGGGGGTAGCAATCAGCCCCAGCATTTT.

V gene TRBV7-3 combines with J gene TRBJ1-6; D is perhaps TRBD1 (6 bases). The CDR3 consists of 13 residues. Trimming took 8 bases from V and 12 from J, leaving 17 bases between them. Germline V gives CDR1 SGHTA, CDR2 FQGTGA. The CDR3 reads CASGTSQGGPLHF. DNA of the CDR3: TGTGCCAGCGGGACCTCCCAAGGGGGACCCCTCCACTTT.

Comments on this clone: Within the sample, other DNA sequences also encode this same CDR3. This chain joins TRBV5-4 and TRBJ2-7; 11 bases align to TRBD2. CDR3 size: 17 residues. Per the germline V gene, CDR1 is SGHNT and CDR2 is YYREEE (reference sequence). After removal of 6 bases from V and 6 bases from J, the junction contained 17 bases not matched to a gene. The CDR3 protein is CASTPRPVGLAVGEQYF. In nucleotides, the CDR3 is TGTGCCAGCACCCCAAGGCCGGTGGGACTAGCGGTGGGCGAGCAGTACTTC.